This TCR beta chain was observed in a study of T-cell memory formation after mild COVID-19. Sample barcodes and UMIs were carried by the TCR alpha and TCR beta cDNA libraries that 5'RACE generated with constant-segment primers. TCRdb re-called the 5' RACE reads with MiXCR, one entry per CDR3 protein. The sample consists of under 300,000 distinct CDR3 sequences, approximately 8.4% of them appearing once. Germline CDR1 and CDR2: SGHAT and FQNNGV. Trimming took 7 bases from V and 10 from J; bases not matched to a gene: 8. The CDR3 runs to 14 residues. Sequencing was carried out using PBMCs or a T cell subset sorted from them (not recorded which). The V gene is TRBV11-2, the J gene TRBJ2-1, with 12 positions matching TRBD2. This sequence originates from a man aged 18 to 35 who had mild COVID-19 (a few samples of this study predate the infection). Cell type and time point are not known. The CDR3: CASNLAGGPREQFF. CDR3 DNA: TGTGCCAGCAACCTAGCGGGGGGGCCTCGCGAGCAGTTCTTC.